What follows are 18 T cell receptor beta chains derived from one specimen sequenced in a study of T cell responses to AZD1222 COVID-19 vaccine. Clones were read by immunoSEQ multiplex PCR, and TCRdb kept only the in-frame ones, dropping some. The sample yields about 170,000 clones, 75% to 90% seen once. Sequences were derived from peripheral blood, sampled on day 0 of AZD1222 vaccination. All receptors come from an adult in good health.

The rearrangement links TRBV19 to TRBJ1-1, with D maybe TRBD1 (6 bases). CDR3 length equals 14 residues. Germline-derived CDR1 and CDR2 are LNHDA and SQIVND (reference sequence). Here the CDR3 reads CASGTGNGNTEAFF. The CDR3 coding sequence is TGTGCGTCTGGAACAGGGAACGGGAACACTGAAGCTTTCTTT.

This chain connects TRBV5-1 to TRBJ2-4, with D maybe TRBD2 (6 bases). Germline V gene sequence: CDR1 SGHRS, CDR2 YFSETQ. Trimming pared 0 bases from V and 7 bases from J, leaving 17 bases between. The CDR3 has 16 residues. CDR3 in amino acids: CASSLGLEVGRNIQYF. CDR3 DNA sequence: TGCGCCAGCAGCTTGGGACTAGAAGTTGGGAGGAACATTCAGTACTTC.

The V and J genes are TRBV5-1 and TRBJ1-6, with D unclear. V lost 4 bases, J lost 8 bases, and 16 bases lay in between. This CDR3 comprises 15 residues. Germline V lookup: CDR1 SGHRS, CDR2 YFSETQ. DNA for the CDR3: TGCGCCAGCAGCACCGGGCCGCCTCGGGATTCACCCCTCCACTTT. Amino acid sequence: CASSTGPPRDSPLHF.

The chain combines TRBV11-2 with TRBJ1-1; D perhaps matches TRBD1 (6 bases). Germline V gene sequence: CDR1 SGHAT, CDR2 FQNNGV. The CDR3 loop spans 13 amino acids. With 4 bases removed from V and 1 base from J, the gap between germline ends came to 7 bases. Here the CDR3 reads CASSWGQNTEAFF. CDR3 in DNA: TGTGCCAGCAGCTGGGGACAGAACACTGAAGCTTTCTTT.

The rearrangement joins TRBV7-9 to TRBJ2-7, with TRBD2 matching over 8 bases. The V and J ends lost 5 bases and 0 bases, in that order; junction bases with no gene match: 9. The CDR3 spans 16 residues. Germline V lookup: CDR1 SEHNR, CDR2 FQNEAQ (reference sequence). CDR3 DNA: TGTGCCAGCAGCCCTGTTTTCCGGGAGGGCTCCTACGAGCAGTACTTC. Protein product: CASSPVFREGSYEQYF.

The chain links TRBV7-2 to TRBJ1-2; D ambiguous. Germline lookup yields CDR1 SGHTA and CDR2 FQGNSA. Deletions cut 2 bases from V and 4 bases from J, with 11 bases between. The CDR3 has 14 residues. The DNA for the CDR3 is TGTGCCAGCAGCTTATCGCCAGGTCGCTATGGCTACACCTTC. Translation gives CASSLSPGRYGYTF.

The chain recombines TRBV14 with TRBJ1-5; D is ambiguous. The V and J ends lost 1 base and 3 bases respectively, with 7 bases between them. The CDR3 length is 14 residues. The V gene's germline CDR1 is SGHDN and CDR2 FVKESK. This chain's CDR3 is CASSQGGVNQPQHF. CDR3 nucleotides: TGTGCCAGCAGCCAAGGGGGTGTCAATCAGCCCCAGCATTTT.

V is TRBV27 and J is TRBJ2-1; D not resolved. The ends were cut back, 5 bases at V and 0 bases at J, with 20 bases in the middle. The germline V gene encodes CDR1 MNHEY and CDR2 SMNVEV (reference sequence). This CDR3 comprises 18 residues. The CDR3 DNA reads as TGTGCCAGCAGTCAATACGTTCCAGGTCTATACTCCTACAATGAGCAGTTCTTC. It is translated as CASSQYVPGLYSYNEQFF.

Only a few counts were recorded for this clone. The genes are TRBV7-8 and TRBJ2-4; D unresolved. Trimming cost V 0 bases and J 1 base, with 10 bases left between them. Germline loops: CDR1 SGHVS, CDR2 FQNEAQ. The CDR3 spans 16 residues. This CDR3 is CASSLAGRKAKNIQYF. Written as DNA, the CDR3 is TGTGCCAGCAGCTTAGCAGGCAGAAAGGCCAAAAACATTCAGTACTTC.

The V gene is TRBV11-2, the J gene TRBJ2-2; 11 bases line up with TRBD1. The CDR3 runs 18 residues. Trimming took 2 bases from V and 8 from J; bases not matched to a gene: 13. In germline, CDR1 is SGHAT, CDR2 FQNNGV. The CDR3 region is CASSLSARSDRGRGELFF. The CDR3 DNA reads as TGTGCCAGCAGCTTATCGGCTCGCTCGGACAGGGGGCGAGGGGAGCTGTTTTTT.

The gene calls are TRBV7-3 and TRBJ1-6; 9 bases agree with TRBD1. Per germline, CDR1 SGHTA and CDR2 FQGTGA. The trim removed 4 bases at V and 6 bases at J, leaving 4 bases unmatched. The CDR3 length is 15 residues. The CDR3 region has the DNA TGTGCCAGCAGCTCCGGACAGGGGAGTAATTCACCCCTCCACTTT. Translated: CASSSGQGSNSPLHF.

V and J are TRBV9 and TRBJ2-1; 9 nucleotides align to TRBD2. CDR1 SGDLS and CDR2 YYNGEE come from the germline V gene. V was clipped by 0 bases and J by 3 bases; unmatched bases: 7. This CDR3 region has 17 residues. CDR3 sequence: CASSVGRRGGRYNEQFF. Written as DNA, the CDR3 is TGTGCCAGCAGCGTAGGACGGCGGGGGGGCCGCTACAATGAGCAGTTCTTC.

The rearrangement joins TRBV11-3 to TRBJ2-1; D is ambiguous. The CDR3 is made up of 14 amino acids. CDR1 is SGHNT, CDR2 YENEEA, per germline. The V end was cut by 3 bases, the J end by 6 bases, with 12 bases between. The CDR3 coding sequence is TGTGCCAGCAGCTTGAGCAGGCTTGTCAATGAGCAGTTCTTC. Translating it yields CASSLSRLVNEQFF.

The CDR3 spells CASSPLGIQGYSNQPQHF. CDR3 nucleotides: TGTGCCAGCAGCCCTCTGGGGATTCAAGGGTATAGCAATCAGCCCCAGCATTTT. The chain links TRBV9 to TRBJ1-5; D remains unclear. The CDR3 has 18 amino acids. V was shortened by 4 bases and J by 0 bases, with 20 bases between the two germline ends. Germline V gene sequence: CDR1 SGDLS, CDR2 YYNGEE.

The gene calls are TRBV29-1 and TRBJ2-5; D might be TRBD1 (5 bases). Germline V gene sequence: CDR1 SQVTM, CDR2 ANQGSEA. This CDR3 region has 11 residues. V gave up 5 bases and J gave up 5 bases, with 9 bases separating them. Here the CDR3 DNA reads TGCAGCGTTTATAAGGGGGAGACCCAGTACTTC. Protein: CSVYKGETQYF.

This clone has just one count. This chain links TRBV5-1 with TRBJ2-2; D remains unclear. The CDR3 is made up of 16 amino acids. Deletions cut 1 base from V and 6 bases from J, with 16 bases between. Looked up from germline, CDR1 is SGHRS and CDR2 is YFSETQ. The CDR3 DNA is TGCGCCAGCAGCTTGACATCTCGTCTAGGCGCCGGGGAGCTGTTTTTT. As protein: CASSLTSRLGAGELFF.

The chain couples TRBV6-2 or TRBV6-3 to TRBJ1-2; D remains ambiguous. There are 12 residues in the CDR3. Germline V gene sequence: CDR1 MNHEY, CDR2 SVGEGT. V lost 6 bases and J 2 bases, leaving 7 bases between the germline ends. In DNA form, the CDR3 reads TGTGCCAGCAGCTCGACGAACTATGGCTACACCTTC. Amino acids: CASSSTNYGYTF.

V and J are TRBV11-2 and TRBJ1-2, with D uncertain. This CDR3 contains 14 residues. Trimming shortened V by 2 bases and J by 7 bases, and 14 bases separated the two germline ends. The V gene's germline CDR1 is SGHAT and CDR2 FQNNGV. In nucleotides, the CDR3 is TGTGCCAGCAGCTTATTTATTTCGGGAAGTGGCTACACCTTC. It specifies CASSLFISGSGYTF.